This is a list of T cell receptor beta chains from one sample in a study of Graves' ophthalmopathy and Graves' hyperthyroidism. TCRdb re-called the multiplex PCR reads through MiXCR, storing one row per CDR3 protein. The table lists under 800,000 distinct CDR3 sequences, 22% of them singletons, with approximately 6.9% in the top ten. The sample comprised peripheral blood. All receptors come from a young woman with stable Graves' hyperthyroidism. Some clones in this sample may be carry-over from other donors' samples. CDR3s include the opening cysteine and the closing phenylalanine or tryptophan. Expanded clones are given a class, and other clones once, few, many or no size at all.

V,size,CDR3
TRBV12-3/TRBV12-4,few,CASRPDVIGELFF
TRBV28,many,CASSSTGARARPQHF
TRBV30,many,CAWTSRGTQYF
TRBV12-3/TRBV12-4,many,CASSLRQFEAFF
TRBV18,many,CASSPGRDQETQYF
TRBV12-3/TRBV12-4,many,CASSFWRGSNQPYEQYF
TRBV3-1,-,CASSQPPTDRNTEAFF
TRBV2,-,CASSREDQPQHF
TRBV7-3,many,CASSFLGAVETQYF
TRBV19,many,CASSTPGATNTEAFF
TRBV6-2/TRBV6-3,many,CASRKNTGDTEAFF
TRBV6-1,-,CASSARETGNAEAFF
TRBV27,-,CASSSRTGATF
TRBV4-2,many,CASSQDLGRGYEQYF
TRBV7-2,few,CASSTGHSINQPQHF
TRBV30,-,CAWSNTGLANQPQHF
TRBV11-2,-,CASSSDRRGTQYF
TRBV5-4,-,CASSLAGQGRGETQYF
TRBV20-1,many,CSAPSGLGYYGYTF
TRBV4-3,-,CASSQDLGPQETQYF
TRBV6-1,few,CASSPEIRGRSFF
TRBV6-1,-,CASSAGTSVYEQYF
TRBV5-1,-,CASSFLQGAGYEQYF
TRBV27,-,CASSIQPGQDEQYF
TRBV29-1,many,CSAKQGNTGELFF
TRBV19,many,CASRTTWTGPNTGELFF
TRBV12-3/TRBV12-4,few,CASSAPPGLGFF
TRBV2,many,CASRSYREGAPEQYF
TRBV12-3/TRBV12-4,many,CASSFGSLGGDYGYTF
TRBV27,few,CATLTGLSYGYTF
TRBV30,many,CAWGRGYGYTF
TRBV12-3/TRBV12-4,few,CASSAQNFNQPQHF
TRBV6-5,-,CASSYSGPGTEAFF
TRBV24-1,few,CATSQGTYQETQYF
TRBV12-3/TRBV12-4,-,CASSPGGNTDAFF
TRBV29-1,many,CSVPSDMVFSGYTF
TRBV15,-,CATSRGVGDSPLHF
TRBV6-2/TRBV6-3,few,CASSKSYSGTGGQPQHF
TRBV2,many,CASSLGQTVYGYTF
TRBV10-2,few,CASRVDRSNTEAFF
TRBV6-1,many,CASSRIGTTEAFF
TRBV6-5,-,CASSYPTTGGDGYTF
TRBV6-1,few,CASSEVVGRGLGYTF
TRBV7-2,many,CASSFTAGETQYF
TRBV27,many,CASSLRPGPGSLSEQYF
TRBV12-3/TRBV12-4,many,CASSLGSGRQETQYF
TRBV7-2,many,CASSRQGINTEAFF
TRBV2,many,CASSGTGSGSYTF
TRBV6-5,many,CASSPGLGDQPQHF
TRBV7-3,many,CASSFNRGRDYEQYF
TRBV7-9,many,CASSLVGWDQETQYF